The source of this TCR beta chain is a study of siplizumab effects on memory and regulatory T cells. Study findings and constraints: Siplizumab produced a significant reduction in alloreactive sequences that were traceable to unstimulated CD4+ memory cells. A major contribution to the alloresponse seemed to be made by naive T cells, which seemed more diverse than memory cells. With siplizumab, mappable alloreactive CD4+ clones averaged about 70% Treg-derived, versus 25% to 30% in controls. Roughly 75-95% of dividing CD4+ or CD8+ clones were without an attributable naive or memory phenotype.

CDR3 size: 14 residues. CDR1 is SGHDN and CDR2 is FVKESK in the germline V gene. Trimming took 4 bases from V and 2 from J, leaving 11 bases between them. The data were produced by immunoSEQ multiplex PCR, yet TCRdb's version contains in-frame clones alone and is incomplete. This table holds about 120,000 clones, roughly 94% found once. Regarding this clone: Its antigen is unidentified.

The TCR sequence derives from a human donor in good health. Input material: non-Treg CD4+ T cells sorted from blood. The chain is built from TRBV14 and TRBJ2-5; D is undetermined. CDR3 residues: CASSPPYSQETQYF. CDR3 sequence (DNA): TGTGCCAGCAGCCCTCCCTACTCGCAAGAGACCCAGTACTTC. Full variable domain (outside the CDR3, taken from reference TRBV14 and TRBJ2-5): EAGVTQFPSHSVIEKGQTVTLRCDPISGHDNLYWYRRVMGKEIKFLLHFVKESKQDESGMPNNRFLAERTGGTYSTLKVQPAELEDSGVYFCASSPPYSQETQYFGPGTRLLVL.